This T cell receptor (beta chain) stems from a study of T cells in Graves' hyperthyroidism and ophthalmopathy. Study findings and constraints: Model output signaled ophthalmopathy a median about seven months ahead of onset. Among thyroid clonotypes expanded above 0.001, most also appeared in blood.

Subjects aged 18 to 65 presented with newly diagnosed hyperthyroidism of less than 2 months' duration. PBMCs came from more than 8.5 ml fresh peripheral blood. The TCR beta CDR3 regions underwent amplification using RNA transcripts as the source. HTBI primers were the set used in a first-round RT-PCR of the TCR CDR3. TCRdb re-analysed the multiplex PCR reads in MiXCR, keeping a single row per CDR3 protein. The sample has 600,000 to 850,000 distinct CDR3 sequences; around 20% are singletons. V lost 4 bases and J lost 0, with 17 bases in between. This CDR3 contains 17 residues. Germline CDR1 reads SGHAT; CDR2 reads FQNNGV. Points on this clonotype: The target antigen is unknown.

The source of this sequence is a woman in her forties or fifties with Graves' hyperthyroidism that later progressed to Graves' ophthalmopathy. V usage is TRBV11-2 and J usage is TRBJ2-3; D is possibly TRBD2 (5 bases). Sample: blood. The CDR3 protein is CASSWLASRPSTDTQYF. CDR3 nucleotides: TGTGCCAGCAGCTGGCTAGCTTCGCGTCCCAGCACAGATACGCAGTATTTT.